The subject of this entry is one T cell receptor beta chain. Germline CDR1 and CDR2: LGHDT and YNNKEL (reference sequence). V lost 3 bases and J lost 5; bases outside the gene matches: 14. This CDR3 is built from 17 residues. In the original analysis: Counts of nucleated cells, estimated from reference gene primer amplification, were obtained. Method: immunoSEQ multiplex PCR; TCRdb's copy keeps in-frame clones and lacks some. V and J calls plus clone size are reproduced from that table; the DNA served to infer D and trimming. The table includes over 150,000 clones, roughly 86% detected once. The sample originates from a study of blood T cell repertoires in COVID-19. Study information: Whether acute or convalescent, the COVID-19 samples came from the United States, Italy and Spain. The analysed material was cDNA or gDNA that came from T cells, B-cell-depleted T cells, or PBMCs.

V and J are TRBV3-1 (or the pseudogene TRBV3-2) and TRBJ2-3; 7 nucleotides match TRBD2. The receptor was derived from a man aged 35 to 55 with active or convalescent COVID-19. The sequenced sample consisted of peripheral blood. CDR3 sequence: CASSQDSLDWEGDTQYF. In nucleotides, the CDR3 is TGTGCCAGCAGCCAGGACTCGCTAGACTGGGAGGGAGATACGCAGTATTTT.